Following are 20 T cell receptor beta chains from one sample sequenced in a study of blood T cell repertoires in COVID-19. Using immunoSEQ multiplex PCR, the repertoire was profiled, and TCRdb retains in-frame clones only, with some absent. The sample lists about 70,000 clones; approximately 92% were seen once. The material sequenced was peripheral blood. These receptors all come from a man over 45 with active COVID-19.

For the CDR3, the DNA is TGCGCCAGCAGCCAAGGGAAGGGACAGGGGGCTTTGGGTCAAGAGACCCAGTACTTC. It yields the protein CASSQGKGQGALGQETQYF. This chain links TRBV4-1 with TRBJ2-5; TRBD1 aligns across 12 bases. Germline assignment: CDR1 MGHRA and CDR2 YSYEKL. Trimming removed 1 base from V and 2 bases from J; junction bases left unmatched: 11. There are 19 residues in the CDR3.

The CDR3 coding sequence is TGTGCCAGCAGCGCCGACAGGAGCCTCTCCTACGAGCAGTACTTC. It is translated as CASSADRSLSYEQYF. The V call is TRBV7-2, the J call TRBJ2-7, with D perhaps TRBD1 (6 bases). The CDR3 loop spans 15 amino acids. Germline CDR1 SGHTA, CDR2 FQGNSA. V gave up 5 bases and J gave up 0 bases, with 14 bases separating them.

The chain's CDR3 is CASSYSTGGYYGYTF. The CDR3 bases are TGTGCCAGCAGTTACTCGACAGGTGGTTACTATGGCTACACCTTC. The chain links TRBV6-5 to TRBJ1-2; tentatively, D is TRBD1 (6 bases). Trimming left V 0 bases short and J 3 bases short, with 11 bases between. Germline lookup yields CDR1 MNHEY and CDR2 SVGAGI. The CDR3 covers 15 residues.

This clone has just one count. The V call is TRBV19, the J call TRBJ2-1, with TRBD2 identical over 10 bases. CDR3 length: 14 amino acids. With 9 bases clipped from V and 10 bases from J, the junction kept 12 bases outside the gene matches. Per germline, CDR1 LNHDA and CDR2 SQIVND (reference sequence). CDR3 nucleotide sequence: TGTGCCAGCGATACGGGACTAGCGTTTTCCGAGCAGTTCTTC. Translation gives CASDTGLAFSEQFF.

CDR3 residues: CASQGGIGEKLFF. CDR3 nucleotide sequence: TGTGCCAGCCAGGGAGGAATAGGTGAAAAACTGTTTTTT. The chain has TRBV6-5 and TRBJ1-4; D is possibly TRBD1 (5 bases). V dropped 8 bases and J dropped 7 bases, with 14 bases sitting between them. The CDR3 runs to 13 residues. The V gene's germline CDR1 is MNHEY and CDR2 SVGAGI.

The chain carries TRBV5-1 and TRBJ2-7, with 9 bases aligning to TRBD1. This CDR3 has 14 residues. J lost 6 bases, V lost 5 bases, and 9 bases had no gene match. Germline assignment: CDR1 SGHRS and CDR2 YFSETQ. The CDR3 is CASSIGTGTFEQYF. In nucleotides, the CDR3 is TGCGCCAGCAGTATCGGGACAGGGACCTTCGAGCAGTACTTC.

The CDR3 sequence: CASSLTGRGTEAFF. CDR3 sequence (DNA): TGTGCCAGCAGCTTAACCGGAAGGGGCACTGAAGCTTTCTTT. The gene calls are TRBV7-3 and TRBJ1-1; the D gene is possibly TRBD1 (5 bases). This CDR3 contains 14 residues. In germline, CDR1 is SGHTA, CDR2 FQGTGA. V was shortened by 0 bases and J by 4 bases, with 9 bases between the two germline ends. Using reference TRBV7-3 and TRBJ1-1 for the parts outside the CDR3, the full variable domain is GAGVSQTPSNKVTEKGKYVELRCDPISGHTALYWYRQSLGQGPEFLIYFQGTGAADDSGLPNDRFFAVRPEGSVSTLKIQRTERGDSAVYLCASSLTGRGTEAFFGQGTRLTVV.

V usage is TRBV9 and J usage is TRBJ1-1; 7 nucleotides align to TRBD1. V shed 6 bases, J shed 1 base, and the junction held 6 bases outside the gene matches. The CDR3 is 14 amino acids. CDR1 and CDR2 (germline): SGDLS, YYNGEE. The DNA for the CDR3 is TGTGCCAGCAATTCCGGGACAGAGAACACTGAAGCTTTCTTT. Protein sequence: CASNSGTENTEAFF.

The gene calls are TRBV2 and TRBJ2-2, with D possibly matching TRBD1 (6 bases). The V gene lost 3 bases and the J gene lost 1 base, with 9 bases spanning the gap. Germline V gene sequence: CDR1 SNHLY, CDR2 FYNNEI. The CDR3 runs 15 residues. DNA of the CDR3: TGTGCCAGCAGTGAGCTCAGGGGGAACACCGGGGAGCTGTTTTTT. Its protein is CASSELRGNTGELFF. Drawing the rest from reference TRBV2 and TRBJ2-2, the complete variable domain is EPEVTQTPSHQVTQMGQEVILRCVPISNHLYFYWYRQILGQKVEFLVSFYNNEISEKSEIFDDQFSVERPDGSNFTLKIRSTKLEDSAMYFCASSELRGNTGELFFGEGSRLTVL.

This clone occurred a few times. The rearrangement uses TRBV6-5 and TRBJ1-2, with 9 bases aligning to TRBD1. Germline values: CDR1 MNHEY, CDR2 SVGAGI. There are 15 residues in the CDR3. The ends lost 7 bases at V and 5 bases at J; junction bases unmatched: 11. CDR3 sequence: CASTPNLQGAYGYTF. The DNA for the CDR3 is TGTGCCAGCACCCCGAATCTACAGGGGGCGTATGGCTACACCTTC.

The V and J genes are TRBV5-1 and TRBJ2-2; 8 bases map to TRBD2. The V gene end was trimmed by 0 bases and the J gene end by 4 bases; junction bases not matched to a gene: 5. This CDR3 is built from 16 residues. Germline-derived CDR1 and CDR2 are SGHRS and YFSETQ. CDR3 bases: TGCGCCAGCAGCTTGGATCTTCGGGGGGGCACCGGGGAGCTGTTTTTT. Translation: CASSLDLRGGTGELFF. Drawing the rest from reference TRBV5-1 and TRBJ2-2, the complete variable domain is KAGVTQTPRYLIKTRGQQVTLSCSPISGHRSVSWYQQTPGQGLQFLFEYFSETQRNKGNFPGRFSGRQFSNSRSEMNVSTLELGDSALYLCASSLDLRGGTGELFFGEGSRLTVL.

The rearrangement links TRBV6-5 to TRBJ2-7, with D possibly TRBD1 on 5 matching bases. This CDR3 is 16 amino acids long. V was clipped by 0 bases and J by 0 bases, with 12 bases between them. Germline V gene lookup returns CDR1 MNHEY and CDR2 SVGAGI. CDR3 protein: CASSYSNQGRSYEQYF. CDR3 in DNA: TGTGCCAGCAGTTACTCGAACCAGGGCCGCTCCTACGAGCAGTACTTC.

The chain joins TRBV7-9 to TRBJ1-1; D is uncertain. Germline assignment: CDR1 SEHNR and CDR2 FQNEAQ (reference sequence). Trimming took 8 bases from V and 1 from J, leaving 8 bases between them. The CDR3 spans 12 residues. The CDR3 loop is CASGLENTEAFF. DNA for the CDR3: TGTGCCAGCGGGCTGGAGAACACTGAAGCTTTCTTT. Filled out from reference TRBV7-9 and TRBJ1-1, the complete variable domain reads DTGVSQNPRHKITKRGQNVTFRCDPISEHNRLYWYRQTLGQGPEFLTYFQNEAQLEKSRLLSDRFSAERPKGSFSTLEIQRTEQGDSAMYLCASGLENTEAFFGQGTRLTVV.

The genes are TRBV5-1 and TRBJ2-7; TRBD1 might be the D (5 bases). The CDR3 has 13 amino acids. The germline V gene encodes CDR1 SGHRS and CDR2 YFSETQ. Trimming cost V 2 bases and J 5 bases, with 11 bases left between them. In DNA, the CDR3 is TGCGCCAGCAGCTTACAGGTAGTCAACGAGCAGTACTTC. Amino acid sequence: CASSLQVVNEQYF.

CDR3 residues: CASGLGTGLETQYF. The CDR3 DNA reads as TGTGCCAGCGGCCTGGGAACAGGGTTGGAGACCCAGTACTTC. V gene TRBV7-2 combines with J gene TRBJ2-5; D might be TRBD1 (6 bases). Germline CDR1 is SGHTA and CDR2 is FQGNSA. The CDR3 has 14 amino acids. The germline V and J ends were trimmed by 8 bases and 5 bases, with 18 bases remaining between them. The full variable domain, in which reference TRBV7-2 and TRBJ2-5 provide the parts outside the CDR3, is GAGVSQSPSNKVTEKGKDVELRCDPISGHTALYWYRQSLGQGLEFLIYFQGNSAPDKSGLPSDRFSAERTGGSVSTLTIQRTQQEDSAVYLCASGLGTGLETQYFGPGTRLLVL.

This clone has just one count. DNA of the CDR3: TGTGCCAGTAGTTCCTGGACAGCCTCCCATGAAAAACTGTTTTTT. Protein sequence: CASSSWTASHEKLFF. The chain is built from TRBV19 and TRBJ1-4; a weak D match, TRBD1 (6 bases). CDR1 and CDR2 from the germline V gene are LNHDA and SQIVND (reference sequence). V dropped 5 bases and J dropped 6 bases, with 16 bases sitting between them. The CDR3 runs 15 residues.

The chain recombines TRBV10-2 with TRBJ1-1; TRBD1 matches at 9 bases. CDR1 WSHSY and CDR2 SAAADI come from the germline V gene. Losses at the gene ends were 1 base for V and 2 bases for J; bases not matched to a gene: 11. The CDR3 consists of 18 residues. CDR3 residues: CASSEFWPGTGTNTEAFF. In DNA, the CDR3 is TGCGCCAGCAGTGAGTTTTGGCCCGGGACAGGGACTAACACTGAAGCTTTCTTT.

This chain joins TRBV9 and TRBJ1-2; maybe TRBD1 (6 bases). The V gene's germline CDR1 is SGDLS and CDR2 YYNGEE. The V gene lost 2 bases and the J gene lost 3 bases, with 17 bases spanning the gap. The CDR3 spans 16 residues. In DNA, the CDR3 is TGTGCCAGCAGCGTTTGTCGGGCAGGGACATACTATGGCTACACCTTC. It encodes CASSVCRAGTYYGYTF.

CDR3 residues: CASSLAGGEETQYF. The CDR3 DNA sequence: TGTGCCAGCAGCTTGGCGGGGGGCGAAGAGACCCAGTACTTC. The chain has TRBV5-4 and TRBJ2-5, with D perhaps matching TRBD2 (7 bases). V was pared by 0 bases and J by 3 bases, with 9 bases between. The CDR3 is 14 amino acids. In germline, CDR1 is SGHNT, CDR2 YYREEE (reference sequence).

The chain couples TRBV14 to TRBJ2-7; D call uncertain. The CDR3 has 11 amino acids. Trimming took off 5 bases at V and 6 bases at J, with 8 bases between the two ends. The germline V gene has CDR1 SGHDN and CDR2 FVKESK. In DNA, the CDR3 is TGTGCCAGCAGCTTTCCTATCGAGCAGTACTTC. Its translation is CASSFPIEQYF.